This entry is about one T cell receptor beta chain. What it binds is not known. The V end was cut by 4 bases, the J end by 1 base, with 10 bases between. This CDR3 comprises 15 residues. Germline V gene lookup returns CDR1 SGHDN and CDR2 FVKESK. Through a sample-barcoded 5' primer and a J-beta primer mix, a second PCR was run for roughly 7 to 11 cycles. TCRdb recomputed calls from the 5' RACE reads with MiXCR, one row per CDR3 protein. The sample contains 1,500,000 or so distinct CDR3 sequences, approximately 43% of which appear only once. The data were obtained in a study of blood T cells in healthy people across ages. Overall study findings and caveats: A roughly linear age-dependent decrease characterized TCR beta diversity per million T cells. TCR beta diversity was tightly associated with the proportion of naive T cells.

Sequenced: blood. The chain joins TRBV14 to TRBJ2-2, with D tentatively TRBD1 (5 bases). This TCR was sampled from a woman aged 18-30 years in good health. DNA of the CDR3: TGTGCCAGCAGCCCTAGACAGTGGAACACCGGGGAGCTGTTTTTT. Its protein is CASSPRQWNTGELFF.